These 17 T cell receptor beta chains were all obtained from the same sample, sequenced in a study of blood T cell repertoires in COVID-19. TCRdb's copy holds only in-frame clones and misses some; the assay was immunoSEQ multiplex PCR. This table holds approximately 190,000 clones, 80% to 90% found once. Sequenced: peripheral blood. The receptors were sampled from a human donor in a cohort sampled during active COVID-19.

The chain has TRBV6-4 and TRBJ2-2, with D perhaps TRBD1 (6 bases). CDR3 size: 17 residues. Trimming shortened V by 6 bases and J by 4 bases, and 21 bases separated the two germline ends. CDR1 and CDR2 from the germline V gene are MRHNA and SNTAGT. The CDR3 nucleotides read TGTGCCAGCAGCCTTTACAAAGGGGGTTACACCACCGGGGAGCTGTTTTTT. It specifies CASSLYKGGYTTGELFF.

This CDR3 reads CASSNRIFRERDGKNIQYF. In nucleotides, the CDR3 is TGTGCCAGCAGCAACAGAATCTTTCGGGAGAGGGATGGCAAAAACATTCAGTACTTC. J is TRBJ2-4 and V is TRBV28; tentatively, D is TRBD2 (6 bases). Trimming took 6 bases from V and 3 from J, leaving 27 bases between them. CDR1 MDHEN and CDR2 SYDVKM come from the germline V gene. The CDR3 extends over 19 amino acids.

V usage is TRBV9 and J usage is TRBJ2-2; D unclear. Per the germline V gene, CDR1 is SGDLS and CDR2 is YYNGEE. The CDR3 is 15 residues long. V lost 2 bases to trimming and J lost 3 bases, with 11 bases between them. Here the CDR3 reads CASSVFMGDTGELFF. The CDR3 DNA is TGTGCCAGCAGCGTCTTCATGGGCGACACCGGGGAGCTGTTTTTT.

The chain employs TRBV19 and TRBJ1-5; D not certain. Germline V gene lookup returns CDR1 LNHDA and CDR2 SQIVND (reference sequence). Trimming stripped 0 bases from V and 6 bases from J, with 9 bases between. The CDR3 covers 14 residues. This CDR3 is CASSIDFGVQPQHF. The CDR3 bases are TGTGCCAGTAGTATAGATTTCGGGGTTCAGCCCCAGCATTTT.

This rearrangement joins TRBV19 to TRBJ1-2, with D perhaps matching TRBD1 (5 bases). The CDR3 length is 12 residues. Germline V gives CDR1 LNHDA, CDR2 SQIVND (reference sequence). V lost 5 bases and J lost 8, with 12 bases in between. The CDR3 loop is CASSLQGLGYTF. The CDR3 nucleotides read TGTGCCAGTAGTCTCCAGGGTTTGGGCTACACCTTC.

This chain links TRBV3-1 (or the pseudogene TRBV3-2) with TRBJ1-1, with a tentative D call TRBD1 (5 bases). The CDR3 runs 16 residues. CDR1 is LGHDT, CDR2 YNNKEL, per germline (reference sequence). Trimming cost V 4 bases and J 5 bases, with 20 bases left between them. This chain's CDR3 is CASSRTIPGWGTEAFF. In DNA, the CDR3 is TGTGCCAGCAGCCGGACTATCCCGGGTTGGGGGACTGAAGCTTTCTTT.

The chain links TRBV19 to TRBJ2-1; maybe TRBD1 (5 bases). V dropped 7 bases and J dropped 7 bases, with 14 bases sitting between them. Per germline, CDR1 LNHDA and CDR2 SQIVND (reference sequence). This CDR3 region has 13 residues. The CDR3 nucleotides read TGTGCCAGTAAGGGGAACCCCCGAAATGAGCAGTTCTTC. Its protein product is CASKGNPRNEQFF.

The chain joins TRBV6-5 to TRBJ1-6; 10 bases are shared with TRBD1. CDR1 and CDR2 from the germline V gene are MNHEY and SVGAGI. V lost 9 bases to trimming and J lost 7 bases; unmatched junction nucleotides: 9. CDR3 length equals 15 residues. The CDR3 spells CASYSGTGANSPLHF. The CDR3 nucleotides are TGTGCCAGTTACTCCGGGACAGGGGCCAATTCACCCCTCCACTTT.

The chain employs TRBV6-6 and TRBJ1-5; 7 positions match TRBD1. The V and J ends lost 2 bases and 4 bases, in that order; junction bases with no gene match: 5. The CDR3 loop spans 15 amino acids. Germline V gene data show CDR1 as MNHNY and CDR2 as SVGAGI (reference sequence). CDR3: CASSYDAGGNQPQHF. The CDR3 DNA sequence: TGTGCCAGCAGTTACGACGCAGGGGGGAATCAGCCCCAGCATTTT.

The rearrangement joins TRBV28 to TRBJ1-6; 7 nucleotides align to TRBD1. Trimming at V came to 5 bases and at J to 7 bases, leaving 8 bases not matched to a gene. The CDR3 has 15 residues. Germline assignment: CDR1 MDHEN and CDR2 SYDVKM. CDR3 sequence reads: CASSQPGTVNSPLHF. CDR3 DNA: TGTGCCAGCAGTCAGCCCGGGACAGTAAATTCACCCCTCCACTTT.

The chain has TRBV7-9 and TRBJ2-7; TRBD2 is a possible D gene (5 bases). Trimming pared 3 bases from V and 0 bases from J, leaving 15 bases between. Germline V lookup: CDR1 SEHNR, CDR2 FQNEAQ (reference sequence). This CDR3 comprises 16 residues. CDR3: CASSFFSGSSSYEQYV. DNA of the CDR3: TGTGCCAGCAGCTTTTTTTCGGGGTCGAGCTCCTACGAGCAGTACGTC.

This clone came up a few times. The chain joins TRBV28 to TRBJ2-6; tentative D call: TRBD2 (7 bases). Germline V gene lookup returns CDR1 MDHEN and CDR2 SYDVKM. V lost 8 bases to trimming and J lost 4 bases, with 15 bases between them. This CDR3 is 15 amino acids long. CDR3: CASRIRGAGANVLTF. CDR3 DNA: TGTGCCAGCCGCATTCGGGGGGCGGGGGCCAACGTCCTGACTTTC.

This clone has a handful of counts. This chain links TRBV29-1 with TRBJ1-3, with 8 bases identical to TRBD1. This CDR3 comprises 14 residues. The V gene's germline CDR1 is SQVTM and CDR2 ANQGSEA. After removal of 4 bases from V and 2 bases from J, the junction contained 4 bases not matched to a gene. The chain's CDR3 is CSVGATGAGNTIYF. Here the CDR3 DNA reads TGCAGCGTTGGGGCGACAGGGGCTGGAAACACCATATATTTT.

This sequence joins TRBV6-6 and TRBJ2-2; D not certain. CDR1 and CDR2 from the germline V gene are MNHNY and SVGAGI (reference sequence). The V gene lost 8 bases and the J gene lost 5 bases, with 12 bases spanning the gap. The CDR3 covers 13 residues. The CDR3 here is CASEARYTGELFF. For the CDR3, the DNA is TGTGCCAGCGAGGCCCGGTATACCGGGGAGCTGTTTTTT.

This chain connects TRBV28 to TRBJ2-5; possible D gene TRBD1, 5 bases. V was cut by 4 bases and J by 3 bases, with 12 bases left in between. Germline assignment: CDR1 MDHEN and CDR2 SYDVKM. The CDR3 is 14 residues long. CDR3 region: CASSSPPGKETQYF. As DNA, the CDR3 is TGTGCCAGCAGTTCTCCCCCAGGGAAAGAGACCCAGTACTTC.

The V call is TRBV9, the J call TRBJ2-1; 9 bases are a match to TRBD2. CDR3 size: 14 residues. Losses at the gene ends were 4 bases for V and 6 bases for J; bases not matched to a gene: 5. Germline CDR1 and CDR2: SGDLS and YYNGEE. The chain's CDR3 is CASSFYSGGNEQFF. CDR3 sequence (DNA): TGTGCCAGCAGCTTTTATAGCGGGGGCAATGAGCAGTTCTTC.

The chain joins TRBV2 to TRBJ2-6; 7 bases map to TRBD1. The CDR3 runs to 15 residues. Losses at the gene ends were 4 bases for V and 2 bases for J; bases not matched to a gene: 2. Per germline, CDR1 SNHLY and CDR2 FYNNEI. The CDR3 DNA reads as TGTGCCAGCAGTGCAGACAGGGCTGGGGCCAACGTCCTGACTTTC. Its translation is CASSADRAGANVLTF.